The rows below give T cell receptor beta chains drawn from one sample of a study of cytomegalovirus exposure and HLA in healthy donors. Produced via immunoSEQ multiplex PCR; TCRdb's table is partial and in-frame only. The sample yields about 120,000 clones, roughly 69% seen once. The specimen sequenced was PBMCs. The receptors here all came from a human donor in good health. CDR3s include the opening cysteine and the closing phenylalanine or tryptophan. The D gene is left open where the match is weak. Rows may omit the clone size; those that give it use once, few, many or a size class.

CDR3 DNA: TGTGCCAGCAGTCCCCGAGGAGGAGCCGACACCGGGGAGCTGTTTTTT
CDR3 protein: CASSPRGGADTGELFF
clone size: .
D gene: .
V gene: TRBV27
J gene: TRBJ2-2

CDR3 DNA: TGTGCCAGCAGCTTAGTCCCGGATCAGCCCCAGCATTTT
CDR3 protein: CASSLVPDQPQHF
clone size: .
D gene: .
V gene: TRBV11-1
J gene: TRBJ1-5

CDR3 DNA: TGTGCCAGCAGTGAAGTCTTCCCAGTCTCCTACGAGCAGTACTTC
CDR3 protein: CASSEVFPVSYEQYF
clone size: .
D gene: .
V gene: TRBV6-1
J gene: TRBJ2-7

CDR3 DNA: TGTGCCAGCAGTGGACAGCGCGGCCAGCCCCAGCATTTT
CDR3 protein: CASSGQRGQPQHF
clone size: .
D gene: .
V gene: TRBV7-6
J gene: TRBJ1-5

CDR3 DNA: TGTGCCAGCAGTCTCCAAGCCAACTATGGCTACACCTTC
CDR3 protein: CASSLQANYGYTF
clone size: .
D gene: .
V gene: TRBV9
J gene: TRBJ1-2

CDR3 DNA: TGTGCCAGCAGCGTCGGACAGGGGAGGGCCTACAATGAGCAGTTCTTC
CDR3 protein: CASSVGQGRAYNEQFF
clone size: .
D gene: TRBD1
V gene: TRBV7-2
J gene: TRBJ2-1

CDR3 DNA: TGTGCCTGGATAGGAGGTGGGCAGGGAGGCCTCTCCTATAATTCACCCCTCCACTTT
CDR3 protein: CAWIGGGQGGLSYNSPLHF
clone size: .
D gene: .
V gene: TRBV30
J gene: TRBJ1-6

CDR3 DNA: TGCGCCAGCAGCTTGAGTTCAGGGGCCAACACTGAAGCTTTCTTT
CDR3 protein: CASSLSSGANTEAFF
clone size: .
D gene: .
V gene: TRBV5-1
J gene: TRBJ1-1

CDR3 DNA: TGTGCCTGGAGTCTAGGGACAGGCCCAAATTCACCCCTCCACTTT
CDR3 protein: CAWSLGTGPNSPLHF
clone size: .
D gene: TRBD1
V gene: TRBV30
J gene: TRBJ1-6

CDR3 DNA: TGTGCCAGCAGTTACTCAGGTGGGAGGACCTACGAGCAGTACTTC
CDR3 protein: CASSYSGGRTYEQYF
clone size: .
D gene: .
V gene: TRBV6-5
J gene: TRBJ2-7

CDR3 DNA: TGTGCCAGTAGTATTCCGGCAGGCCTTAACTATGGCTACACCTTC
CDR3 protein: CASSIPAGLNYGYTF
clone size: .
D gene: .
V gene: TRBV19
J gene: TRBJ1-2

CDR3 DNA: TGTGCCAGCAGCTTAGTCGGGAGTCGCTCCGAGCAGTACTTC
CDR3 protein: CASSLVGSRSEQYF
clone size: few
D gene: .
V gene: TRBV11-2
J gene: TRBJ2-7

CDR3 DNA: TGTGCCAGCAGCTTAACCCGCAGGGGCGCTAATTCACCCCTCCACTTT
CDR3 protein: CASSLTRRGANSPLHF
clone size: .
D gene: .
V gene: TRBV7-3
J gene: TRBJ1-6

CDR3 DNA: TGTGCCAGCAGTTGGTCTCTAGGGGCAACTAATGAAAAACTGTTTTTT
CDR3 protein: CASSWSLGATNEKLFF
clone size: once
D gene: .
V gene: TRBV6-6
J gene: TRBJ1-4

CDR3 DNA: TGTGCCTGGAGGGCCCAAGCGGGAGGTACCTACGAGCAGTACTTC
CDR3 protein: CAWRAQAGGTYEQYF
clone size: few
D gene: TRBD2
V gene: TRBV30
J gene: TRBJ2-7

CDR3 DNA: TGTGCCAGCAGCCAGAGGGTAAAAGGTGAGCAGTTCTTC
CDR3 protein: CASSQRVKGEQFF
clone size: .
D gene: .
V gene: TRBV7-3
J gene: TRBJ2-1

CDR3 DNA: TGTGCCAGCAGCCCCGCTAGCGGGGGCTACTACGAGCAGTACTTC
CDR3 protein: CASSPASGGYYEQYF
clone size: once
D gene: TRBD2
V gene: TRBV9
J gene: TRBJ2-7

CDR3 DNA: TGCGCCAGCAGCCAAGAAGCAACCGGGACAGGGATATCTGGAAACACCATATATTTT
CDR3 protein: CASSQEATGTGISGNTIYF
clone size: .
D gene: TRBD1
V gene: TRBV4-1
J gene: TRBJ1-3

CDR3 DNA: TGTGCCAGCAGCAAAGAGGGGACCGGTGACAGGGGGAAAGGCTACACCTTC
CDR3 protein: CASSKEGTGDRGKGYTF
clone size: few
D gene: .
V gene: TRBV21-1
J gene: TRBJ1-2

CDR3 DNA: TGTGCCAGCAGAACGACAGGCGGCAATCAGCCCCAGCATTTT
CDR3 protein: CASRTTGGNQPQHF
clone size: few
D gene: .
V gene: TRBV28
J gene: TRBJ1-5

CDR3 DNA: TGCGCCAGCAGCTTGGCTGGACTAGCCCGGGGTGAGCAGTTCTTC
CDR3 protein: CASSLAGLARGEQFF
clone size: .
D gene: TRBD2
V gene: TRBV5-1
J gene: TRBJ2-1

CDR3 DNA: TGTGCCAGCAGCTGGGGACAGGGTGTCCCTGAGCAGTACTTC
CDR3 protein: CASSWGQGVPEQYF
clone size: .
D gene: TRBD1
V gene: TRBV7-9
J gene: TRBJ2-7

CDR3 DNA: TGTGCCAGCAGTTCCCCCCGGGGGAGGACTACAATAGGGCAGTATTTT
CDR3 protein: CASSSPRGRTTIGQYF
clone size: few
D gene: .
V gene: TRBV28
J gene: TRBJ2-3

CDR3 DNA: TGCGCCAGCTCGGCGGGGAAAGACAATGAGCAGTTCTTC
CDR3 protein: CASSAGKDNEQFF
clone size: .
D gene: .
V gene: TRBV5-1
J gene: TRBJ2-1

CDR3 DNA: TGTGCCAGCAGTTTGACTAGCGGGGGGTCTGGCGAGCAGTACTTC
CDR3 protein: CASSLTSGGSGEQYF
clone size: .
D gene: TRBD2
V gene: TRBV27
J gene: TRBJ2-7

CDR3 DNA: TGTGCCACCCGGGAGAACACTGAAGCTTTCTTT
CDR3 protein: CATRENTEAFF
clone size: .
D gene: .
V gene: TRBV10-3
J gene: TRBJ1-1

CDR3 DNA: TGTGCCAGCAGCGGGGGGCAGACTCGCTACACCTTC
CDR3 protein: CASSGGQTRYTF
clone size: .
D gene: .
V gene: TRBV6-1
J gene: TRBJ1-2

CDR3 DNA: TGTGCCTGGAGTGGTAGCGTCTATGGCTACACCTTC
CDR3 protein: CAWSGSVYGYTF
clone size: .
D gene: .
V gene: TRBV30
J gene: TRBJ1-2

CDR3 DNA: TGTGCCAGCAATAATAAAGGGGACAGGGCCCGGGGAGCTTTCTTT
CDR3 protein: CASNNKGDRARGAFF
clone size: .
D gene: TRBD1
V gene: TRBV2
J gene: TRBJ1-1

CDR3 DNA: TGCGCCAGCAGCTTGGTCCTCTACTTC
CDR3 protein: CASSLVLYF
clone size: once
D gene: .
V gene: TRBV5-1
J gene: TRBJ2-5

CDR3 DNA: TGCGCCAGCAGCTACGGACACGCCTACGAGCAGTACTTC
CDR3 protein: CASSYGHAYEQYF
clone size: .
D gene: .
V gene: TRBV5-1
J gene: TRBJ2-7

CDR3 DNA: TGTGCCAGCGGAATCGGACTAGCGTCCCCCGAGCAGTACTTC
CDR3 protein: CASGIGLASPEQYF
clone size: .
D gene: TRBD2
V gene: TRBV6-6
J gene: TRBJ2-7

CDR3 DNA: TGTGCCAGCAGTTCATCTTGGGGGGGCGCCGGGCAGCCCCAGCATTTT
CDR3 protein: CASSSSWGGAGQPQHF
clone size: few
D gene: .
V gene: TRBV6-5
J gene: TRBJ1-5

CDR3 DNA: TGCAGCGTTGAAGCTAGCGAGAAACCCTACAATGAGCAGTTCTTC
CDR3 protein: CSVEASEKPYNEQFF
clone size: .
D gene: .
V gene: TRBV29-1
J gene: TRBJ2-1

CDR3 DNA: TGTGCCAGCAGCTTGGGCAGGGGACAGGACAATGAGCAGTTCTTC
CDR3 protein: CASSLGRGQDNEQFF
clone size: .
D gene: TRBD1
V gene: TRBV5-4
J gene: TRBJ2-1

CDR3 DNA: TGTGCCTGGAGTAGAGGGGGAGTCTACGAGCAGTACTTC
CDR3 protein: CAWSRGGVYEQYF
clone size: .
D gene: .
V gene: TRBV30
J gene: TRBJ2-7

CDR3 DNA: TGCGCCAGCACCGCCTACAGGTCCTGGGAGACCCAGTACTTC
CDR3 protein: CASTAYRSWETQYF
clone size: .
D gene: .
V gene: TRBV23-1
J gene: TRBJ2-5

CDR3 DNA: TGTGCCAGCAGCTTAGTCGTGGGAGCTGGAAACACCATATATTTT
CDR3 protein: CASSLVVGAGNTIYF
clone size: .
D gene: .
V gene: TRBV7-2
J gene: TRBJ1-3

CDR3 DNA: TGTGCCAGCACCGCGACAGGTTACAATCAGCCCCAGCATTTT
CDR3 protein: CASTATGYNQPQHF
clone size: few
D gene: .
V gene: TRBV6-6
J gene: TRBJ1-5

CDR3 DNA: TGTGCCAGCAGAATGAGTCCACTGGGGCACAATGAGCAGTTCTTC
CDR3 protein: CASRMSPLGHNEQFF
clone size: .
D gene: .
V gene: TRBV28
J gene: TRBJ2-1

CDR3 DNA: TGTGCCAGTAGTATCTTGGGACTAGCGGGGCCGAGTGACAATGAGCAGTTCTTC
CDR3 protein: CASSILGLAGPSDNEQFF
clone size: .
D gene: TRBD2
V gene: TRBV19
J gene: TRBJ2-1

CDR3 DNA: TGTGCCAGCAGCCAACAGCAGGTCAGGGGCTTCGCTAATGAAAAACTGTTTTTT
CDR3 protein: CASSQQQVRGFANEKLFF
clone size: .
D gene: .
V gene: TRBV4-2
J gene: TRBJ1-4

CDR3 DNA: TGTGCCAGTAGTATGTGGACAGGGGGCAATCAGCCCCAGCATTTT
CDR3 protein: CASSMWTGGNQPQHF
clone size: .
D gene: TRBD1
V gene: TRBV19
J gene: TRBJ1-5

CDR3 DNA: TGCGCCAGCAGCCAAGAAGGCAGTAGCGATCAGCCCCAGCATTTT
CDR3 protein: CASSQEGSSDQPQHF
clone size: .
D gene: .
V gene: TRBV4-3
J gene: TRBJ1-5

CDR3 DNA: TGTGCCAGCATCAAGGAGACGGGCGGGTACCAAGAGACCCAGTACTTC
CDR3 protein: CASIKETGGYQETQYF
clone size: .
D gene: .
V gene: TRBV5-6
J gene: TRBJ2-5

CDR3 DNA: TGTGCCAGCAGCCAAGAGTATCGCAGGGGGAAAAGCTACGAGCAGTACTTC
CDR3 protein: CASSQEYRRGKSYEQYF
clone size: few
D gene: TRBD1
V gene: TRBV14
J gene: TRBJ2-7

CDR3 DNA: TGTGCCAGCAGCAGCGGGGACCGGGGAACTAATGAAAAACTGTTTTTT
CDR3 protein: CASSSGDRGTNEKLFF
clone size: .
D gene: .
V gene: TRBV7-9
J gene: TRBJ1-4

CDR3 DNA: TGTGCCAGCAGCTTAGGGGTGGCGGGAGTTTTACTTAATGAGCAGTTCTTC
CDR3 protein: CASSLGVAGVLLNEQFF
clone size: .
D gene: TRBD2
V gene: TRBV7-6
J gene: TRBJ2-1

CDR3 DNA: TGTGCCAGCAGTTACGGTCGTGCTCGGGATGGCTACACCTTC
CDR3 protein: CASSYGRARDGYTF
clone size: .
D gene: .
V gene: TRBV6-5
J gene: TRBJ1-2

CDR3 DNA: TGCGCCAGCAGCCAAGAAGGAAGGGGGAGCACAGATACGCAGTATTTT
CDR3 protein: CASSQEGRGSTDTQYF
clone size: .
D gene: .
V gene: TRBV4-3
J gene: TRBJ2-3

CDR3 DNA: TGTGCCAGCAGCTTTTTGAGGGAAGATACGCAGTATTTT
CDR3 protein: CASSFLREDTQYF
clone size: .
D gene: .
V gene: TRBV11-2
J gene: TRBJ2-3

CDR3 DNA: TGTGCCAGCACCGGGAGGGGCGTGAACACTGAAGCTTTCTTT
CDR3 protein: CASTGRGVNTEAFF
clone size: .
D gene: .
V gene: TRBV6-5
J gene: TRBJ1-1

CDR3 DNA: TGCGCCAGCAGCTGGTCCGGGACTAGCGGGGGCCCACGCACAGATACGCAGTATTTT
CDR3 protein: CASSWSGTSGGPRTDTQYF
clone size: .
D gene: TRBD2
V gene: TRBV5-1
J gene: TRBJ2-3

CDR3 DNA: TGCGCCAGCAGCTCCGGGACAGTGAAGTTTTTT
CDR3 protein: CASSSGTVKFF
clone size: few
D gene: TRBD1
V gene: TRBV5-1
J gene: TRBJ1-4

CDR3 DNA: TGCAGCGTTGATCGCCAGCGGGGTTCCTACAATGAGCAGTTCTTC
CDR3 protein: CSVDRQRGSYNEQFF
clone size: .
D gene: TRBD2
V gene: TRBV29-1
J gene: TRBJ2-1

CDR3 DNA: TGTGCCAGCAGCCATTACGCAGGGGCGAACACTGAAGCTTTCTTT
CDR3 protein: CASSHYAGANTEAFF
clone size: few
D gene: .
V gene: TRBV14
J gene: TRBJ1-1

CDR3 DNA: TGTGCCAGCAGTTTGGGACAGGGCAATCAGCCCCAGCATTTT
CDR3 protein: CASSLGQGNQPQHF
clone size: .
D gene: TRBD1
V gene: TRBV6-9
J gene: TRBJ1-5

CDR3 DNA: TGTGCCAGCAGCGATAGACAGGGAGAGGGTTCGGATACGCAGTATTTT
CDR3 protein: CASSDRQGEGSDTQYF
clone size: .
D gene: TRBD1
V gene: TRBV9
J gene: TRBJ2-3

CDR3 DNA: TGCGCCAGCAGTGATTCGAGCTCCTACAATGAGCAGTTCTTC
CDR3 protein: CASSDSSSYNEQFF
clone size: .
D gene: .
V gene: TRBV5-1
J gene: TRBJ2-1